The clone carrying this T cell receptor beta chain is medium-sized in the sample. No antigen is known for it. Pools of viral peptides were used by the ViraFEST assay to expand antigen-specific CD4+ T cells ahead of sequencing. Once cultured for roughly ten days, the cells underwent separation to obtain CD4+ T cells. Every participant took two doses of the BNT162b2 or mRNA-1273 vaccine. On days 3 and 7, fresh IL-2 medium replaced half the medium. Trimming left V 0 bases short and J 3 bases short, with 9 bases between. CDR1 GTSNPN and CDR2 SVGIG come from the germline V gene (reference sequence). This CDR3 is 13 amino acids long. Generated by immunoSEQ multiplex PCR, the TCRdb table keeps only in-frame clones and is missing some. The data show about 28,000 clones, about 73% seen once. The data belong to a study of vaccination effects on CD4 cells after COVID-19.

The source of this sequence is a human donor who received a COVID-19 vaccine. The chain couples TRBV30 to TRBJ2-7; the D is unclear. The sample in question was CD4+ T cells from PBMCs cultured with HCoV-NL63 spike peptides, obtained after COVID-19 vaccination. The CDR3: CAWSVSLNYEQYF. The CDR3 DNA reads TGTGCCTGGAGTGTTTCCCTTAACTACGAGCAGTACTTC. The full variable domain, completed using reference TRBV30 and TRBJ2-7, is SQTIHQWPATLVQPVGSPLSLECTVEGTSNPNLYWYRQAAGRGLQLLFYSVGIGQISSEVPQNLSASRPQDRQFILSSKKLLLSDSGFYLCAWSVSLNYEQYFGPGTRLTVT.